These 9 T cell receptor beta chains originate from one sample sequenced in a study of radiotherapy plus CTLA-4 blockade in lung cancer. The method was immunoSEQ multiplex PCR; TCRdb's version includes in-frame clones alone and lacks a portion of them. The repertoire consists of 95,000 to 150,000 clones, with around 90% occurring once and the leading ten covering 6.9%. The source material was peripheral blood, sampled from a patient treated with radiotherapy plus ipilimumab. The receptor source for this set is a human donor with non-small cell lung cancer that progressed on radiotherapy plus ipilimumab.

V and J are TRBV14 and TRBJ1-4; D gene ambiguous. Trimming shortened V by 2 bases and J by 4 bases, and 2 bases separated the two germline ends. From germline, CDR1 is SGHDN and CDR2 FVKESK. The length of the CDR3 is 12 residues. CDR3 nucleotide sequence: TGTGCCAGCAGCCAATTTAATGAAAAACTGTTTTTT. Amino acid sequence: CASSQFNEKLFF.

V gene TRBV6-6 combines with J gene TRBJ1-5; D is perhaps TRBD1 (5 bases). CDR1 and CDR2 (germline): MNHNY, SVGAGI (reference sequence). V gave up 5 bases and J gave up 4 bases, with 12 bases separating them. The CDR3 is 14 amino acids. The CDR3 reads CASSIRTKNQPQHF. The CDR3 DNA is TGTGCCAGCAGTATACGGACAAAGAATCAGCCCCAGCATTTT.

The chain uses TRBV30 and TRBJ2-2; D possibly corresponds to TRBD1 (6 bases). V was shortened by 6 bases and J by 2 bases, with 16 bases between the two germline ends. Per the germline V gene, CDR1 is GTSNPN and CDR2 is SVGIG (reference sequence). This CDR3 region has 15 residues. The CDR3 spells CACSSGVANTGELFF. In DNA, the CDR3 is TGTGCCTGTTCCTCAGGGGTCGCCAACACCGGGGAGCTGTTTTTT. The full variable domain, completed using reference TRBV30 and TRBJ2-2, is SQTIHQWPATLVQPVGSPLSLECTVEGTSNPNLYWYRQAAGRGLQLLFYSVGIGQISSEVPQNLSASRPQDRQFILSSKKLLLSDSGFYLCACSSGVANTGELFFGEGSRLTVL.

This clone appeared once. The genes are TRBV7-8 and TRBJ2-7; no clear D gene. Per the germline V gene, CDR1 is SGHVS and CDR2 is FQNEAQ. The CDR3 is 12 amino acids. Deletions cut 3 bases from V and 6 bases from J, with 9 bases between. In DNA form, the CDR3 reads TGTGCCAGCAGCTTTGACTCCACCGAGCAGTACTTC. Translating it yields CASSFDSTEQYF.

V is TRBV2 and J is TRBJ1-2; D is possibly TRBD1 (6 bases). The CDR3 has 12 amino acids. In germline, CDR1 is SNHLY, CDR2 FYNNEI. V was clipped by 7 bases and J by 6 bases, with 12 bases between them. The CDR3, as DNA: TGTGCCAGCAAAAACCAGGGGAATGGCTACACCTTC. Amino acids: CASKNQGNGYTF. The full variable domain, completed using reference TRBV2 and TRBJ1-2, is EPEVTQTPSHQVTQMGQEVILRCVPISNHLYFYWYRQILGQKVEFLVSFYNNEISEKSEIFDDQFSVERPDGSNFTLKIRSTKLEDSAMYFCASKNQGNGYTFGSGTRLTVV.

The chain uses TRBV19 and TRBJ1-4; 9 positions match TRBD1. The germline CDR1 and CDR2 sequences are LNHDA and SQIVND (reference sequence). The J segment lost 6 bases and the V segment lost 7 bases, leaving 9 bases of the junction unmatched. This CDR3 contains 15 residues. CDR3 in amino acids: CASTSYRGLDEKLFF. CDR3 nucleotides: TGTGCCAGTACCTCTTACAGGGGGCTTGATGAAAAACTGTTTTTT.

The chain carries TRBV6-1 and TRBJ1-5; a possible D gene is TRBD1 (6 bases). V was trimmed by 3 bases and J by 2 bases, leaving 17 bases between them. This CDR3 is built from 17 residues. Germline CDR1 is MNHNS and CDR2 is SASEGT. The CDR3 nucleotides are TGTGCCAGCAGTGAGGGACAATTCCTTGGCGGCAATCAGCCCCAGCATTTT. It yields the protein CASSEGQFLGGNQPQHF.

J is TRBJ2-3 and V is TRBV7-9; the D is unclear. Per the germline V gene, CDR1 is SEHNR and CDR2 is FQNEAQ (reference sequence). Trimming cost V 5 bases and J 1 base, with 19 bases left between them. CDR3 length: 17 amino acids. The DNA for the CDR3 is TGTGCCAGCAGCCACTCCCCTCGTGGGTGGCGCACAGATACGCAGTATTTT. This sequence encodes CASSHSPRGWRTDTQYF.

The chain is built from TRBV5-1 and TRBJ2-2; weak D call: TRBD1 (5 bases). The CDR3 covers 14 residues. V lost 1 base and J 7 bases, leaving 11 bases between the germline ends. Germline CDR1 is SGHRS and CDR2 is YFSETQ. The CDR3 loop reads CASSLQGGNGELFF. CDR3 DNA sequence: TGCGCCAGCAGCTTGCAGGGTGGGAACGGGGAGCTGTTTTTT.